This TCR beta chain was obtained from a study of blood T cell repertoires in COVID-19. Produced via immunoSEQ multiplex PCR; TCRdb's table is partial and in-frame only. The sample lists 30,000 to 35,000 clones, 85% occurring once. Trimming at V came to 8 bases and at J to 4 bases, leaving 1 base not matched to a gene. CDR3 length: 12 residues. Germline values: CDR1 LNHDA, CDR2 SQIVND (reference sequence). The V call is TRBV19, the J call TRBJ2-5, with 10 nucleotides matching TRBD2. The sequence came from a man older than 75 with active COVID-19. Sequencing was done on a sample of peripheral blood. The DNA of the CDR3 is TGTGCCAGTCGACTAGCGGGAGAGACCCAGTACTTC. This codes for CASRLAGETQYF.